The entry below gives a single T cell receptor beta chain sequence along with its context. The germline V gene encodes CDR1 LNHDA and CDR2 SQIVND (reference sequence). CDR3 length: 15 amino acids. V was clipped by 8 bases and J by 3 bases; unmatched bases: 9. Original data processing: Cell counts per sample came from amplifying reference gene primers. Using immunoSEQ multiplex PCR, the repertoire was profiled, and TCRdb retains in-frame clones only, with some absent. V and J calls and clone size follow that table, whereas D and trimming were derived from the DNA. The profile covers 110,000 or so clones, with over 80% appearing a single time and about 3.8% taken by the ten largest. The sample originates from a study of blood T cell repertoires in COVID-19. For the study at large: Sites in the United States, Italy and Spain provided acute and convalescent COVID-19 samples. Sample material is recorded as cDNA or gDNA derived from T cells, B-cell-depleted T cells, or PBMCs.

V usage is TRBV19 and J usage is TRBJ1-3, with 8 bases that match TRBD1. The sequence was obtained from a woman aged 70 to 79 with acute or convalescent COVID-19. The sample comprised peripheral blood. In nucleotides, the CDR3 is TGTGCCAGTGGCTTGGACAGGGACTATGGAAACACCATATATTTT. This sequence encodes CASGLDRDYGNTIYF.